Here is one T cell receptor beta chain with its context. The source of the sample is a study of blood T cell repertoires in COVID-19. The wider study: Italy, Spain and the United States were the sources of the convalescent and acute COVID-19 samples.

Profiled with immunoSEQ multiplex PCR; TCRdb holds only in-frame clones, not every one. Altogether around 270,000 clones are present, roughly 88% being singletons, with the ten largest covering roughly 0.87%. The sequence was obtained from a human donor with COVID-19, enrolled during active disease. The donor label of this sample is uncertain. The sequenced sample was peripheral blood.

CDR3 sequence reads: CASSLGLAGGTRTDTQYF. CDR3 sequence (DNA): TGCGCCAGCAGCTTGGGTCTTGCGGGAGGGACGCGCACAGATACGCAGTATTTT. The rearrangement uses TRBV5-1 and TRBJ2-3, with 9 bases identical to TRBD2. The CDR3 has 18 amino acids. The V and J ends lost 0 bases and 1 base, in that order; junction bases with no gene match: 9. CDR1 is SGHRS and CDR2 is YFSETQ in the germline V gene.